The 13 T cell receptor beta chains reported below all come from one sample, sequenced in a study of vaccination and CD4 T cells after COVID-19. The treatment: approximately 10-day PBMC culture with coronavirus spike peptide pools or control peptides (ViraFEST assay). Sequence data for DNA of cultured CD4+ T cells were generated by the Oncomine TCR Beta short-read assay. Each CDR3 protein gets one entry after TCRdb re-called the PCR reads with MiXCR. This sample has approximately 15,000 distinct CDR3 sequences, with 40% to 55% found just once. These receptors are not linked to any known antigen. The material sequenced was CD4+ T cells from blood, cultured in vitro, taken before SARS-CoV-2 vaccination. Receptors were obtained from a human donor who had recovered from COVID-19.

The rearrangement joins TRBV6-5 to TRBJ2-5; a weak D match, TRBD1 (7 bases). The V end was cut by 0 bases, the J end by 3 bases, with 14 bases between. CDR3 length: 16 amino acids. CDR1 is MNHEY and CDR2 is SVGAGI in the germline V gene. CDR3 amino acids: CASSYSGRGEEETQYF. In DNA form, the CDR3 reads TGTGCCAGCAGTTACTCGGGCAGGGGGGAAGAAGAGACCCAGTACTTC.

This clonotype showed up just a few times. The chain has TRBV19 and TRBJ2-4; TRBD1 might be the D (6 bases). This CDR3 is 15 amino acids long. CDR1 LNHDA and CDR2 SQIVND come from the germline V gene (reference sequence). V was pared by 4 bases and J by 2 bases, with 12 bases between. CDR3 sequence: CASSRGGTSKNIQYF. For the CDR3, the DNA is TGTGCCAGTAGTAGAGGGGGAACCTCCAAAAACATTCAGTACTTC.

The chain employs TRBV20-1 and TRBJ2-7, with TRBD2 identical over 9 bases. CDR3 size: 15 residues. Germline V gives CDR1 DFQATT, CDR2 SNEGSKA (reference sequence). V trimming: 0 bases; J trimming: 4 bases; junction bases outside the gene matches: 7. The CDR3 DNA reads TGCAGTGCTAGAGATGTAGCGGGAGTACAGTACGAGCAGTACTTC. Translated: CSARDVAGVQYEQYF.

This sequence joins TRBV7-2 and TRBJ2-3; 8 bases align to TRBD1. This CDR3 spans 15 amino acids. Germline CDR1 is SGHTA and CDR2 is FQGNSA. The V and J ends lost 1 base and 2 bases, in that order; junction bases with no gene match: 2. The CDR3 protein is CASSLGTGHTDTQYF. As DNA, the CDR3 is TGTGCCAGCAGCTTAGGGACAGGGCACACAGATACGCAGTATTTT.

This clonotype was observed a few times. The chain is built from TRBV7-7 and TRBJ2-5; 11 nucleotides line up with TRBD2. CDR3 size: 17 residues. CDR1 is SSHAT and CDR2 is FNYEAQ in the germline V gene (reference sequence). Germline trimming cut 4 bases from V and 6 bases from J; bases unmatched to any gene: 13. Written as DNA, the CDR3 is TGTGCCAGCAGCTGGATGGGTAGCGGGAGGGCCGGGAAGACCCAGTACTTC. Translation: CASSWMGSGRAGKTQYF.

The chain carries TRBV12-3 or TRBV12-4 and TRBJ2-3, with 10 bases identical to TRBD2. The CDR3 sequence is 17 residues long. The junction had 9 bases not matched to a gene; V was cut back by 3 bases and J by 3 bases. The CDR3 protein is CASSFSGRTPRTDTQYF. CDR3 sequence (DNA): TGTGCCAGCAGTTTTAGCGGGAGGACCCCCAGGACAGATACGCAGTATTTT.

This clonotype has just a few counts. The CDR3 bases are TGTGCCAGCAGAGACAACCTTGACAGGGCAGGAGAGACCCAGTACTTC. This sequence encodes CASRDNLDRAGETQYF. This chain connects TRBV25-1 to TRBJ2-5; 7 bases match TRBD1. Unmatched junction bases numbered 14, after V lost 6 bases and J lost 4 bases. The CDR3 covers 16 residues. Per the germline V gene, CDR1 is MGHDK and CDR2 is SYGVNS.

The chain carries TRBV27 and TRBJ2-3; D is uncertain. Germline assignment: CDR1 MNHEY and CDR2 SMNVEV (reference sequence). V was shortened by 8 bases and J by 1 base, with 16 bases between the two germline ends. This CDR3 region has 15 residues. The CDR3 loop is CASVAELGGTDTQYF. The CDR3 nucleotides are TGTGCCAGCGTCGCCGAGCTTGGGGGCACAGATACGCAGTATTTT.

The chain couples TRBV27 to TRBJ2-3, with D unclear. The CDR3 runs 13 residues. The germline V gene encodes CDR1 MNHEY and CDR2 SMNVEV (reference sequence). V lost 7 bases, J lost 0 bases, and 8 bases lay in between. This chain's CDR3 is CASIGWSTDTQYF. The DNA of the CDR3 is TGTGCCAGCATTGGATGGAGCACAGATACGCAGTATTTT.

The genes are TRBV4-1 and TRBJ1-4; TRBD1 agrees at 7 bases. The CDR3 has 16 amino acids. Unmatched junction bases numbered 7, after V lost 0 bases and J lost 6 bases. Per the germline V gene, CDR1 is MGHRA and CDR2 is YSYEKL. CDR3 nucleotide sequence: TGCGCCAGCAGCCAAGACCCCAGGGGGGGTTATGAAAAACTGTTTTTT. Translated: CASSQDPRGGYEKLFF.

In its sample, this clonotype was seen a few times. This chain joins TRBV7-8 and TRBJ2-2, with a weak D call TRBD1 (6 bases). This CDR3 is 15 amino acids long. Germline assignment: CDR1 SGHVS and CDR2 FQNEAQ. With 2 bases removed from V and 4 bases from J, the gap between germline ends came to 11 bases. CDR3 DNA sequence: TGTGCCAGCAGCTTATCGGGACACCTCACCGGGGAGCTGTTTTTT. It specifies CASSLSGHLTGELFF.

The chain recombines TRBV30 with TRBJ1-2, with TRBD1 as a possible D gene (5 bases). The CDR3 length is 14 residues. Germline assignment: CDR1 GTSNPN and CDR2 SVGIG (reference sequence). Trimming removed 3 bases at V and 4 bases at J, with 15 bases between. The CDR3 region is CAWSAIGGSYGYTF. CDR3 coding DNA: TGTGCCTGGAGCGCTATCGGGGGAAGCTATGGCTACACCTTC.

This clonotype was detected only a few times. The V call is TRBV6-1, the J call TRBJ1-5, with D unclear. Germline V lookup: CDR1 MNHNS, CDR2 SASEGT. The CDR3 is 14 amino acids. Trimming took 2 bases from V and 6 from J, leaving 11 bases between them. The CDR3 spells CASSEYLHGQPQHF. CDR3 nucleotides: TGTGCCAGCAGTGAATATTTGCACGGTCAGCCCCAGCATTTT.